This note documents a single T cell receptor beta chain sequence. The CDR3 sequence is 14 residues long. Germline V CDR1 and CDR2: SNHLY, FYNNEI. Trimming removed 5 bases from V and 8 bases from J; junction bases left unmatched: 9. These data belong to a study of blood T cell repertoires in COVID-19. Assay used: immunoSEQ multiplex PCR; TCRdb lists only in-frame clones, some missing. The sample includes more than 150,000 clones, approximately 82% of them seen just once. The chain combines TRBV2 with TRBJ1-5, with 7 bases fitting TRBD1. What was sequenced was peripheral blood. This TCR derives from a woman aged 45-60 years with acute or convalescent COVID-19. The CDR3 DNA follows: TGTGCCAGCAGTTACACAGGGGCAGAGGAGCCCCAGCATTTT. It encodes CASSYTGAEEPQHF.